This TCR beta chain was found in a study of blood T cell repertoires in COVID-19. Clinical histories supplied by participants themselves formed the basis of cohort assignment. Clones were read by immunoSEQ multiplex PCR, and TCRdb kept only the in-frame ones, dropping some. Of roughly 200,000 clones listed, roughly 89% are singletons. V shed 5 bases and J shed 0 bases, with 8 bases lying between them. Germline V CDR1 and CDR2: SGHAT, FQNNGV. The CDR3 loop spans 15 amino acids. The sequencing sample was made of PBMCs or T cells enriched from blood (not recorded which). This TCR was recovered from a middle-aged woman with acute COVID-19. The rearrangement uses TRBV11-2 and TRBJ1-6; D not certain. Here the CDR3 DNA reads TGTGCCAGCAGCCGCTCGAGCTCCTATAATTCACCCCTCCACTTT. Its protein is CASSRSSSYNSPLHF.